The 4 T cell receptor beta chains listed next were all sequenced from one sample in a study of human T cells and chemical hapten exposure. MiXCR, applied by TCRdb to the RACE reads, yields one record per CDR3 protein. The sample shows fewer than 80,000 distinct CDR3 sequences, 11% of them seen only once. The time point denotes: patch test 3, about 24 weeks after DPC sensitization. This sample's treatment: therapeutic diphenylcyclopropenone sensitization with weekly scalp DPC. Source: whole blood, taken in connection with sensitization to the hapten diphenylcyclopropenone (DPC). The receptors stem from a woman in her twenties or thirties with alopecia areata. Some clones in this sample may be carry-over from other donors' samples.

The chain combines TRBV4-3 with TRBJ2-5; TRBD2 might be the D (5 bases). CDR1 and CDR2 (germline): LGHNA, YSLEER. The V gene lost 0 bases and the J gene lost 2 bases, with 19 bases spanning the gap. The CDR3 is 18 residues long. CDR3: CASSQDLGLAVIQETQYF. Here the CDR3 DNA reads TGCGCCAGCAGCCAAGATCTTGGGCTAGCTGTGATTCAAGAGACCCAGTACTTC.

This clonotype has just a few counts. The CDR3 sequence: CASSQGTPYEQYF. The CDR3 nucleotides read TGCGCCAGCAGCCAAGGGACGCCCTACGAGCAGTACTTC. This chain uses TRBV4-1 with TRBJ2-7; no firm D call. Germline CDR1 is MGHRA and CDR2 is YSYEKL. The CDR3 contains 13 residues. Trimming shortened V by 1 base and J by 2 bases, and 6 bases separated the two germline ends.

The chain couples TRBV6-1 to TRBJ1-1; tentative D call: TRBD1 (5 bases). The length of the CDR3 is 12 residues. CDR1 and CDR2 from the germline V gene are MNHNS and SASEGT. Trimming removed 5 bases from V and 8 bases from J, with 12 bases in between. The CDR3 loop is CASSSTAREAFF. Here the CDR3 DNA reads TGTGCCAGCAGTTCGACAGCGAGAGAAGCTTTCTTT.

The rearrangement joins TRBV3-1 to TRBJ2-5, with unresolved D. CDR1 and CDR2 (germline): LGHDT, YNNKEL (reference sequence). V gave up 0 bases and J gave up 5 bases, with 13 bases separating them. The CDR3 has 15 residues. The CDR3 sequence: CASSQEPAGGETQYF. In DNA form, the CDR3 reads TGTGCCAGCAGCCAAGAACCTGCAGGCGGTGAGACCCAGTACTTC.